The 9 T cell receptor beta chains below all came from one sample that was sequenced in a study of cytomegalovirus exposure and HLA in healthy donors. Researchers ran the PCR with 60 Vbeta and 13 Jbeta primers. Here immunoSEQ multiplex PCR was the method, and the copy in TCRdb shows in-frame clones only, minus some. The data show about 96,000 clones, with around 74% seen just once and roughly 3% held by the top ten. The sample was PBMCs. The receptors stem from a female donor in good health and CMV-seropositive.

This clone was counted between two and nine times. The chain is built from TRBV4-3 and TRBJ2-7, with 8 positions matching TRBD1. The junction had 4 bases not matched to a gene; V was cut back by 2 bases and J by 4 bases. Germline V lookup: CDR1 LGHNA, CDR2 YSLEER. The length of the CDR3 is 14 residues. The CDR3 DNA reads TGCGCCAGCAGCCAACGGACAGGGAAATACGAGCAGTACTTC. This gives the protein CASSQRTGKYEQYF.

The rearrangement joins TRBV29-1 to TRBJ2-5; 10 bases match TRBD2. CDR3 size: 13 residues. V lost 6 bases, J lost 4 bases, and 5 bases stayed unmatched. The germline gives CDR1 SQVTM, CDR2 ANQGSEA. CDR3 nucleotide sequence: TGCAGCGTCCCACAGCGGGGGGGAGAGACCCAGTACTTC. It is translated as CSVPQRGGETQYF.

CDR3 sequence reads: CASSLGTSGQETQYF. The DNA of the CDR3 is TGCGCCAGCAGCTTGGGGACTAGCGGACAAGAGACCCAGTACTTC. V and J are TRBV5-1 and TRBJ2-5, with 10 bases that match TRBD2. The germline V gene encodes CDR1 SGHRS and CDR2 YFSETQ. V lost 0 bases, J lost 2 bases, and 1 base stayed unmatched. The CDR3 consists of 15 residues. The whole variable domain, filled in from reference TRBV5-1 and TRBJ2-5, reads KAGVTQTPRYLIKTRGQQVTLSCSPISGHRSVSWYQQTPGQGLQFLFEYFSETQRNKGNFPGRFSGRQFSNSRSEMNVSTLELGDSALYLCASSLGTSGQETQYFGPGTRLLVL.

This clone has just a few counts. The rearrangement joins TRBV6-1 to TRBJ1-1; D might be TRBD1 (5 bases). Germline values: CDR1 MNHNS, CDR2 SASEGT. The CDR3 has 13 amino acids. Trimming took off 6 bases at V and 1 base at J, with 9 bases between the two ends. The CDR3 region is CASRRDRNTEAFF. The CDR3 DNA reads TGTGCCAGCAGACGAGACAGGAACACTGAAGCTTTCTTT.

The DNA for the CDR3 is TGTGCCAGCAAAGAAGACAGGGGGGTTTATGGCTACACCTTC. Its translation is CASKEDRGVYGYTF. The gene calls are TRBV6-5 and TRBJ1-2; 9 bases map to TRBD1. The CDR3 extends over 14 amino acids. The germline V gene has CDR1 MNHEY and CDR2 SVGAGI. V was pared by 7 bases and J by 5 bases, with 8 bases of the junction left unmatched.

Here the CDR3 DNA reads TGTGCCAGCAGGGGGGCGCCTCAACAGCCCCAGCATTTT. This encodes CASRGAPQQPQHF. The chain links TRBV7-2 to TRBJ1-5, with a possible D match to TRBD1 (6 bases). CDR1 is SGHTA and CDR2 is FQGNSA in the germline V gene. This CDR3 has 13 amino acids. V lost 6 bases, J lost 7 bases, and 13 bases lay in between. Full variable domain (missing parts from reference TRBV7-2 and TRBJ1-5): GAGVSQSPSNKVTEKGKDVELRCDPISGHTALYWYRQSLGQGLEFLIYFQGNSAPDKSGLPSDRFSAERTGGSVSTLTIQRTQQEDSAVYLCASRGAPQQPQHFGDGTRLSIL.

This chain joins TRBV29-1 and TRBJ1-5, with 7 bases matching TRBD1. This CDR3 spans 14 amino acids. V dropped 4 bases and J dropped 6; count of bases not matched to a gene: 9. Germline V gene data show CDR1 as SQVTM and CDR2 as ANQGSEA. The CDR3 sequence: CSVGSAGGSQPQHF. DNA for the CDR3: TGCAGCGTTGGTTCGGCAGGGGGAAGTCAGCCCCAGCATTTT.

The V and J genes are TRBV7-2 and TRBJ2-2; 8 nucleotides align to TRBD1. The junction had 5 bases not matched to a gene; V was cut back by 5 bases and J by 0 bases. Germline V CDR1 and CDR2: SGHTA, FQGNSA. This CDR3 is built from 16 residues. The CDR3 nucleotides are TGTGCCAGCAGCCCCCCAGGGGGCGCGAACACCGGGGAGCTGTTTTTT. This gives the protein CASSPPGGANTGELFF.

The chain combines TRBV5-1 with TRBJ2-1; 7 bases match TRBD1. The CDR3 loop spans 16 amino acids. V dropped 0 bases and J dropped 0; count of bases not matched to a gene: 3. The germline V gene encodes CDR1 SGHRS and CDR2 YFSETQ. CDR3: CASSLGDSGSYNEQFF. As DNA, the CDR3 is TGCGCCAGCAGCTTGGGGGACAGTGGCTCCTACAATGAGCAGTTCTTC. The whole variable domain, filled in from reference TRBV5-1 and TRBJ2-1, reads KAGVTQTPRYLIKTRGQQVTLSCSPISGHRSVSWYQQTPGQGLQFLFEYFSETQRNKGNFPGRFSGRQFSNSRSEMNVSTLELGDSALYLCASSLGDSGSYNEQFFGPGTRLTVL.